This is a list of T cell receptor beta chains from one sample in a study of long-term antiretroviral therapy in people with HIV. Repertoires were generated with immunoSEQ multiplex PCR, while TCRdb's copy carries only in-frame clones and drops some. Among tens of thousands of clones listed, roughly 83% were seen once. Sequenced material: unsorted PBMCs, taken 0.7 years before starting antiretroviral therapy. All receptors derive from a man under 40 with HIV. CDR3s include the opening cysteine and the closing phenylalanine or tryptophan. A D gene is named only where the DNA matches it firmly. Clone size appears in some rows only: once, few, many, or a class for an expanded clone.

abundance	v_gene	d_gene	j_gene	CDR3nt	CDR3aa
NA	TRBV29-1	TRBD2	TRBJ2-3	TGCAGCGGGGCCGGGGACTACTCTAGCACAGATACGCAGTATTTT	CSGAGDYSSTDTQYF
NA	TRBV2	TRBD2	TRBJ2-6	TGTGCCAGCGGACTAGCGGCTGGGGCCAACGTCCTGACTTTC	CASGLAAGANVLTF
once	TRBV30	TRBD2	TRBJ2-7	TGTGCCTGGACTAGCGGGAGGGCCCATGAGCAGTACTTC	CAWTSGRAHEQYF
once	TRBV2	TRBD2	TRBJ2-7	TGTGCCAGCAGTGGAGACTGGACTAGCGGAATCCACGAGCAGTACTTC	CASSGDWTSGIHEQYF
NA	TRBV19	NA	TRBJ1-6	TGTGCCAGTAACTCCCAGGGCTCCTATAATTCACCCCTCCACTTT	CASNSQGSYNSPLHF
NA	TRBV2	NA	TRBJ2-4	TGTGCCAGCAAAGGGGACGGGAACATTCAGTACTTC	CASKGDGNIQYF
NA	TRBV19	TRBD2	TRBJ2-5	TGTGCCAGTAGTAAGATGACTAGCGGGGGGCGGGAGACCCAGTACTTC	CASSKMTSGGRETQYF
NA	TRBV11-2	NA	TRBJ2-7	TGTGCCAGCAACGGGATGGGAGCGGAGACCTACGAGCAGTACTTC	CASNGMGAETYEQYF
NA	TRBV5-4	NA	TRBJ2-1	TGTGCCAGCAGCCCTCGTGGGGCGGGAAGAGACAATGAGCAGTTCTTC	CASSPRGAGRDNEQFF
NA	TRBV7-9	TRBD2	TRBJ2-1	TGTGCCAGCAGCTTACAACTAGCGGGGGTGGGCAATGAGCAGTTCTTC	CASSLQLAGVGNEQFF
NA	TRBV7-9	TRBD1	TRBJ1-3	TGTGCCAGCAGCCCCCAGGGGGCTAGGTCTGGAAACACCATATATTTT	CASSPQGARSGNTIYF
NA	TRBV5-5	NA	TRBJ2-5	TGTGCCAGCAGCCGAGATTGGGGTGAGGAGACCCAGTACTTC	CASSRDWGEETQYF
NA	TRBV6-1	TRBD1	TRBJ1-5	TGTGCCAGCATAGGGTCAGGGGGCTACAATCAGCCCCAGCATTTT	CASIGSGGYNQPQHF
NA	TRBV7-2	NA	TRBJ1-1	TGTGCCAGCAGCTTAGCGTTGACAGGGAACACTGAAGCTTTCTTT	CASSLALTGNTEAFF
once	TRBV30	NA	TRBJ1-1	TGTGCCTGGAGTGGACAGACGAACACTGAAGCTTTCTTT	CAWSGQTNTEAFF
few	TRBV27	NA	TRBJ2-7	TGTGCCAGCAGTTTAATGGGGCAGACCTACGAGCAGTACTTC	CASSLMGQTYEQYF
NA	TRBV2	NA	TRBJ2-1	TGTGCCAGCATGCAGGGCAGCTCCTACAATGAGCAGTTCTTC	CASMQGSSYNEQFF
NA	TRBV5-1	TRBD2	TRBJ2-3	TGCGCCAGCAGCCCTGGACTAGGCACAGATACGCAGTATTTT	CASSPGLGTDTQYF
NA	TRBV28	NA	TRBJ2-2	TGTGCCAGCAGCCTACTGAACGTGGGACAAGCGAACACCGGGGAGCTGTTTTTT	CASSLLNVGQANTGELFF
NA	TRBV7-8	TRBD1	TRBJ1-2	TGTGCCAGCAGCCCACAAGACAGGGCTAACTATGGCTACACCTTC	CASSPQDRANYGYTF
NA	TRBV2	TRBD2	TRBJ2-1	TGTGCCAGCAGTGCTTCTCGACTAGCGGGAGGGCCCTTCGGGCAGTTCTTC	CASSASRLAGGPFGQFF
NA	TRBV9	NA	TRBJ2-1	TGTGCCAGCAGCGGTAGCGTTAGCTCCTACAATGAGCAGTTCTTC	CASSGSVSSYNEQFF
NA	TRBV19	TRBD2	TRBJ2-1	TGTGCCAGTAACCTAGCGGGGGGGCGCAATGAGCAGTTCTTC	CASNLAGGRNEQFF
NA	TRBV4-2	NA	TRBJ1-1	TGTGCCAGCAGCCTGGAGTGGGGGAACACTGAAGCTTTCTTT	CASSLEWGNTEAFF
NA	TRBV6-6	NA	TRBJ2-7	TGTGCCAGCAGTTACGTCAGAGACTTCTCCTACGAGCAGTACTTC	CASSYVRDFSYEQYF
NA	TRBV6-5	NA	TRBJ1-4	TGTGCCAGCAGTTACCGAACGGGTTTTGGTGAAAAACTGTTTTTT	CASSYRTGFGEKLFF
NA	TRBV19	NA	TRBJ2-6	TGTGCCAGTAACAGGGACACTGGGGCCAACGTCCTGACTTTC	CASNRDTGANVLTF